This is a list of T cell receptor beta chains from one sample in a study of blood T cell repertoires in COVID-19. The repertoire was sequenced with immunoSEQ multiplex PCR; TCRdb's copy has only in-frame clones and lacks some. Among some 380,000 clones listed, approximately 89% were seen once. Sequencing was carried out using PBMCs or T cells enriched from blood (not recorded which). All receptors derive from a young man who had recovered from COVID-19. CDR3s include the opening cysteine and the closing phenylalanine or tryptophan. Fields, in order: V gene, clone size, J gene, D gene, CDR3 length, CDR3 protein, CDR3 DNA. A D gene is named only where the DNA matches it firmly. Size values are once, few and many counts, or a class for expanded clones, and some rows have none.

>TRBV7-2|.|TRBJ1-2|.|15
CASSLEGSVGMYRTF
TGTGCCAGCAGCTTAGAGGGGTCAGTGGGGATGTATAGGACCTTC
>TRBV24-1|few|TRBJ1-5|.|11
CATSANQPQHF
TGTGCCACCAGTGCGAATCAGCCCCAGCATTTT
>TRBV7-9|few|TRBJ2-2|.|14
CASSLAPSPGELFF
TGTGCCAGCAGCTTAGCCCCCAGTCCCGGGGAGCTGTTTTTT
>TRBV2|.|TRBJ1-1|TRBD1|16
CASSSWDSPIETEAFF
TGTGCCAGCAGCTCCTGGGACAGCCCCATTGAGACTGAAGCTTTCTTT
>TRBV27|few|TRBJ2-1|.|13
CASSSQGANEQFF
TGTGCCAGCAGTTCACAGGGTGCCAATGAGCAGTTCTTC
>TRBV9|few|TRBJ2-1|TRBD1|15
CASSVEGAAANEQFF
TGTGCCAGCAGCGTAGAGGGGGCTGCGGCCAATGAGCAGTTCTTC
>TRBV5-1|.|TRBJ1-2|.|13
CASSLGRGDGYTF
TGCGCCAGCAGCTTGGGTCGGGGGGACGGCTACACCTTC
>TRBV5-8|.|TRBJ2-7|.|15
CASSLGYGGALEQYF
TGTGCCAGCAGCTTGGGATACGGGGGTGCGCTCGAGCAGTACTTC
>TRBV29-1|.|TRBJ2-5|.|14
CSVGLDSRMETQYF
TGCAGCGTTGGACTCGACAGTAGAATGGAGACCCAGTACTTC
>TRBV6-5|.|TRBJ1-3|TRBD1|16
CASSYRTGGSGNTIYF
TGTGCCAGCAGTTACCGGACAGGGGGCTCTGGAAACACCATATATTTT
>TRBV5-4|few|TRBJ2-5|TRBD2|16
CASSLPGTSVRETQYF
TGTGCCAGCAGCTTACCCGGGACTAGCGTGCGAGAGACCCAGTACTTC
>TRBV25-1|few|TRBJ1-1|TRBD1|14
CASSDLGTGNEAFF
TGTGCCAGCAGTGACCTTGGGACAGGGAATGAAGCTTTCTTT
>TRBV4-2|.|TRBJ1-6|.|16
CASRATTVVSNSPLHF
TGTGCCAGCAGGGCAACGACAGTTGTATCGAATTCACCCCTCCACTTT
>TRBV7-2|.|TRBJ1-5|.|15
CASSFGVWSNQPQHF
TGTGCCAGCAGCTTCGGGGTATGGAGCAATCAGCCCCAGCATTTT
>TRBV15|.|TRBJ2-1|TRBD1|14
CATSRHRGLDEQFF
TGTGCCACCAGCCGACACAGGGGGCTGGATGAGCAGTTCTTC
>TRBV29-1|.|TRBJ2-5|.|11
CSSSGEETQYF
TGCAGCTCCTCGGGAGAAGAGACCCAGTACTTC
>TRBV15|.|TRBJ1-2|.|16
CATSRSRQTANYGYTF
TGTGCCACCAGCAGATCACGACAGACTGCTAACTATGGCTACACCTTC
>TRBV19|.|TRBJ1-6|TRBD1|14
CASSFGTDNSPLHF
TGTGCCAGTAGTTTCGGGACAGACAATTCACCCCTCCACTTT
>TRBV9|.|TRBJ1-5|TRBD1|14
CASSGGQFNQPQHF
TGTGCCAGCAGCGGGGGACAGTTCAATCAGCCCCAGCATTTT
>TRBV7-2|.|TRBJ1-2|.|15
CASSYLGQGIYGYTF
TGTGCCAGTTCCTACCTCGGGCAGGGAATATATGGCTACACCTTC
>TRBV19|.|TRBJ1-4|TRBD1|16
CASSPRGRVMYEKLFF
TGTGCCAGTAGCCCCAGGGGGCGCGTTATGTATGAAAAACTGTTTTTT
>TRBV11-3|.|TRBJ1-1|.|14
CASSLGNEYTEAFF
TGTGCCAGCAGCTTAGGCAATGAGTACACTGAAGCTTTCTTT
>TRBV27|.|TRBJ2-2|TRBD1|21
CASTPKLGTGWSAGNTGELFF
TGTGCCAGCACTCCTAAACTAGGGACAGGGTGGTCGGCGGGTAACACCGGGGAGCTGTTTTTT
>TRBV25-1|.|TRBJ1-6|TRBD1|15
CASSDTRGLYSPLHF
TGTGCCAGCAGTGACACAAGGGGGCTTTATTCACCCCTCCACTTT
>TRBV18|.|TRBJ1-3|.|14
CASSPPSAGNTIYF
TGTGCCAGCTCACCACCGTCAGCTGGAAACACCATATATTTT
>TRBV7-8|.|TRBJ1-4|TRBD1|14
CASSLDRINEKLFF
TGTGCCAGCAGCTTGGACAGGATAAATGAAAAACTGTTTTTT
>TRBV19|.|TRBJ1-3|.|15
CASSVNRYTGNTIYF
TGTGCCAGTAGTGTAAACAGGTATACTGGAAACACCATATATTTT
>TRBV2|.|TRBJ1-1|.|15
CASSEARGLNTEAFF
TGTGCCAGCAGTGAAGCGCGGGGACTGAACACTGAAGCTTTCTTT
>TRBV18|.|TRBJ2-1|TRBD2|19
CASSQAPGLAGSNPREQFF
TGTGCCAGCTCACAGGCGCCGGGACTAGCGGGCTCGAACCCTCGGGAGCAGTTCTTC
>TRBV7-2|.|TRBJ2-1|TRBD1|15
CASSLDGTGNNEQFF
TGTGCCAGCAGCTTAGACGGGACAGGCAACAATGAGCAGTTCTTC
>TRBV2|.|TRBJ1-1|.|14
CASRGSGMNTEAFF
TGTGCCAGCCGAGGTTCAGGGATGAACACTGAAGCTTTCTTT
>TRBV5-4|.|TRBJ2-3|TRBD2|15
CASSLAGGLGDTQYF
TGTGCCAGCAGCTTGGCGGGGGGGCTTGGAGATACGCAGTATTTT
>TRBV29-1|.|TRBJ2-7|.|14
CSVDRAGSSYEQYF
TGCAGCGTTGACCGGGCGGGGAGTTCCTACGAGCAGTACTTC
>TRBV19|.|TRBJ2-4|TRBD1|19
CASTEGYRGIYGAKNIQYF
TGTGCCAGTACCGAGGGTTACAGGGGAATTTACGGAGCCAAAAACATTCAGTACTTC
>TRBV30|once|TRBJ2-7|.|13
CAWSVGHSYEQYF
TGTGCCTGGAGTGTGGGGCACTCCTACGAGCAGTACTTC
>TRBV7-9|.|TRBJ1-1|.|13
CASSSQGNTEAFF
TGTGCCAGCAGCTCACAGGGGAACACTGAAGCTTTCTTT
>TRBV7-6|.|TRBJ1-5|.|13
CASLTGSHQPQHF
TGTGCCAGTCTTACAGGGTCGCATCAGCCCCAGCATTTT
>TRBV6-1|.|TRBJ1-5|.|14
CASSESGGGQPQHF
TGTGCCAGCAGTGAAAGCGGGGGAGGGCAGCCCCAGCATTTT
>TRBV19|.|TRBJ2-5|TRBD1|14
CASSRQGGGETQYF
TGTGCCAGTAGCAGACAGGGCGGTGGGGAGACCCAGTACTTC
>TRBV7-9|.|TRBJ2-7|.|15
CASSENRASSYEQYF
TGTGCCAGCAGCGAGAACAGGGCCAGCTCCTACGAGCAGTACTTC